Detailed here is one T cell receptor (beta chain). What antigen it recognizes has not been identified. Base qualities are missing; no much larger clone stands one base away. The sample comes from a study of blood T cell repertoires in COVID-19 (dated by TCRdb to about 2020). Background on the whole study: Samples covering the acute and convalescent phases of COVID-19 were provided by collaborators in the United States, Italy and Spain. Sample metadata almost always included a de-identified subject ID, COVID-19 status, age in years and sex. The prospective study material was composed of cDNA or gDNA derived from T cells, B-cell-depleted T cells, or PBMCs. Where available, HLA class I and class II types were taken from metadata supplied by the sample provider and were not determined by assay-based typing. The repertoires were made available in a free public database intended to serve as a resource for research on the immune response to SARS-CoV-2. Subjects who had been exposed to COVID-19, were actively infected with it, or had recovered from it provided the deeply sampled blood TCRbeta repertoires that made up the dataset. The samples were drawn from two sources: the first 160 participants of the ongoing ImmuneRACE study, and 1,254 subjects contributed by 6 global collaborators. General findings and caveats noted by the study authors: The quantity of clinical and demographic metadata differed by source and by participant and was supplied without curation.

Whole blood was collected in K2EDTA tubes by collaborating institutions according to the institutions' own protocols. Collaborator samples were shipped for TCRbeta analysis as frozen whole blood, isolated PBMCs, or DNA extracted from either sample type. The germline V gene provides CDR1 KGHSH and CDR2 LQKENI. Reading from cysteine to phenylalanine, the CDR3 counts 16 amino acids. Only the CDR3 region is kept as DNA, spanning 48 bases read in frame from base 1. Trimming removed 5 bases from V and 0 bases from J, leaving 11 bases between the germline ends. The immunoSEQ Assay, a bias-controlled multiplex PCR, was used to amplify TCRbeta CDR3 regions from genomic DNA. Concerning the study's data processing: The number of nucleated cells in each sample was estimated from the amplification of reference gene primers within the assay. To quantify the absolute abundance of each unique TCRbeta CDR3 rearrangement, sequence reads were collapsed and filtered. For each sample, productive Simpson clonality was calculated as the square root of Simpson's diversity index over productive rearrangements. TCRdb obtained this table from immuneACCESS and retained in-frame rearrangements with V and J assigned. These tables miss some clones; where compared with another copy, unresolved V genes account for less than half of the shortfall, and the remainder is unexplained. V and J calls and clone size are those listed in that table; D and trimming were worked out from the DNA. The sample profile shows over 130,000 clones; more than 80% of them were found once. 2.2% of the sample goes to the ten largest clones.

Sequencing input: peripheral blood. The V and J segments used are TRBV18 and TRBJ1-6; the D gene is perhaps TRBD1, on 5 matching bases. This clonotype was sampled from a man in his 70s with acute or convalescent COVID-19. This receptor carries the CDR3 CASSTDISSYNSPLHF. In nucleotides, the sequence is TGTGCCAGCTCAACGGACATCAGCTCCTATAATTCACCCCTCCACTTT.